This TCR beta chain was profiled in a study of regulatory T cells in long-lasting Graves disease. Study-level background: Newly diagnosed Graves' patients had under 3 months of antithyroid drugs.

This clonotype was counted ten times or more. No antigen is known for it. CDR3 size: 15 residues. The V gene end was trimmed by 5 bases and the J gene end by 4 bases; junction bases not matched to a gene: 8. Findings and limits, study-wide: The small sample size may have reduced accuracy. Reduced TCR diversity was observed in persistent Graves' patients versus newly diagnosed patients.

The time point here: newly diagnosed GD, antithyroid drugs for less than 3 months. Scientists built the TCR library using RNA that was extracted from PBMCs. According to the study, TCR beta libraries were built with iRepertoire HTBI primers and CDR3-region Arm-PCR. In TCRdb, the multiplex PCR reads were re-called with MiXCR into one record per CDR3 protein. The sample contains approximately 270,000 distinct CDR3 sequences, 15% to 20% of which appear only once. These same records also appear under a second study, on T cells in Graves' hyperthyroidism and ophthalmopathy. That publication notes: Clonotypes that were expanded in thyroid above 0.001 mostly appeared in blood too.

The chain has TRBV12-3 or TRBV12-4 and TRBJ1-5, with TRBD1 identical over 7 bases. Sequenced here: peripheral blood mononuclear cells (PBMCs), sampled at new diagnosis, from a patient treated with antithyroid drugs. This sequence originates from a woman in her twenties or thirties with Graves disease. The CDR3 sequence is CASSDMGTVNQPQHF. The CDR3 DNA reads TGTGCCAGCAGTGATATGGGGACAGTGAATCAGCCCCAGCATTTT.